This TCR beta chain was documented in a study of cytomegalovirus exposure and HLA in healthy donors (dated by TCRdb to about 2017). With respect to the entire study: An earlier analysis of 550 to 700 of the donors reported 250 to 350 Gb of sequence data and about 100 million unique TCR beta sequences from 150 million to 200 million T cells. Roughly 300 gigabases of sequencing data and approximately 80 million unique TCR sequences were included in an early release covering under 650 HLA-typed donors. Of the roughly 400 genotyped donors, approximately 80% were placed in the genetic ancestry cluster associated with self-reported Caucasian donors. The study was designed to test whether signatures of past pathogen exposure could be identified by cataloging public T cell receptors. The study profiled the T cell repertoires of approximately 700 subjects by immunosequencing and related them to cytomegalovirus serostatus. A separate validation cohort of roughly 130 different subjects was used in addition to the approximately 610-subject first cohort. High-throughput TCR immunosequencing, statistical association of individual TCRs with disease status, and machine learning were combined to predict cytomegalovirus infection status. A later analysis re-examined previously published TCR beta repertoires from hundreds of donors and added high-resolution HLA genotyping to investigate patterns of TCR occurrence. Rather than using new phenotypic data, the later analysis identified candidate immune exposures from TCR beta sequences and from how often those sequences occurred across donors. An earlier analysis of 587 of the donors used high-throughput TCR beta sequencing to judge whether each TCR beta V gene segment behaved as functional or pseudogenic. Donor age, sex, ethnicity and CMV serostatus were compiled together with the repertoire data. In a later genetic analysis, genome-wide SNP genotypes for about 55% of the roughly 700 donors were used, and that subset was treated as a discovery cohort. Every discovery cohort repertoire had been produced on one sequencing platform. HLA typing covered class I and class II loci at four-digit resolution. The number of typed donors differed by locus: about 629-630 for A, B, C, DRB1 and DQB1; 500 to 550 for DQA1; fewer than 610 for DPA1; and about 450 for DPB1. About five DR-DQ haplotypes were treated as single units for association and clustering because of strong linkage in the cohort. Across 300 to 500 genotyped donors of the cohort, an average of about 200,000 unique TCR beta nucleotide sequences per donor were sequenced, and roughly 20% of those sequences were non-productive.

In total, roughly 670 healthy bone marrow donors made up the cohort. At the time of sampling, all cohort members were nominally healthy, though unrecorded immune exposures were likely present. The donor was CMV seropositive and belonged to the group of 250 to 350 seropositive cohort members. A peripheral blood sample was collected from each donor, and TCR beta sequencing was performed on peripheral blood mononuclear cells. The Qiagen DNeasy Blood Extraction Kit was used to extract genomic DNA from the blood cell samples. Results and caveats for the whole study, not just this receptor: A later analysis reported that several top co-occurrence clusters appeared linked to parvovirus B19, influenza, CMV and Epstein-Barr virus. According to a later analysis, most CMV-associated TCR beta chains appeared to be HLA-restricted, and the HLA associations seemed to be driven largely by CMV exposure. The cohort was sequenced for TCR beta chains only, and without alpha or paired-chain data the features that could be detected were limited. Across donors, most TCR sequences were observed very rarely, whereas some public TCRs were present in many individuals. In the study, some 180 TCR beta chains were listed as associated with cytomegalovirus. The sequencing pipeline was judged likely to have produced a cluster of highly shared sequence variants as a technical artifact. Correlated functional status among segregating V segments might be attributable to linkage disequilibrium, but an unknown experimental factor could not be ruled out. The 87-base-pair reads could not distinguish some IMGT-functional V segments, including TRBV6-2 and TRBV6-3, so those segments were excluded. Compared with equally common non-associated chains, HLA-associated TCR beta chains in a later analysis were more clonally expanded and had lower generation probabilities. Over 15 rarely observed V segments, including chromosome 9 orphons, were excluded from the earlier analysis of about 610 of the donors because counts were too low. Assigning TCR associations to individual alleles was difficult when HLA alleles, especially DR and DQ, strongly co-occurred. A further reported finding was that TCR beta sequences accurately predicted the HLA-A and HLA-B alleles for most subjects in the first cohort. For the cohort, immune exposure information was limited to CMV serostatus. At a false discovery rate of 0.05, a later analysis linked some 17,000 TCR beta sequences to specific HLA alleles. The authors suggested that the approach could potentially be extended to other disease states and immunological phenotypes. A later analysis found that TCR association rates varied across HLA loci, with DRB1 alleles showing the most associated TCRs and HLA-C alleles the fewest. Because HLA typing was unavailable for some donors at each locus, only the typed subset was used in association tests. A few of the identified cytomegalovirus-associated TCR beta chains were confirmed in vitro to be specific for cytomegalovirus antigens. A later genetic analysis reported fewer N-insertions in productive TCRs among donors in an Asian-associated ancestry cluster than the roughly 700-donor mean. In an earlier analysis of around 600 of the donors, most TCR beta V segments appeared in productive rearrangements about 87% or about 30% of the time, broadly matching IMGT annotations. A later genetic analysis associated a missense DCLRE1C variant with V-gene and J-gene trimming of TCR beta chains, and an independent cohort replicated the association. In both the original and validation cohorts, the classifier was reported to diagnose cytomegalovirus status with high specificity and sensitivity. The presence/absence analyses assumed that sequencing depth was roughly uniform across donors, and that assumption may not be true.

Details on this clone: Its antigen target is currently unknown. No much larger clone is present one base from it, and per-base qualities are unavailable.

Inclusive of the bounding cysteine and phenylalanine, the CDR3 is 13 residues long. Only the CDR3 portion is preserved as DNA: 39 bases, with reading frame beginning at the first base. Deletion took 0 bases off V and 11 bases off J, with a span of 13 bases between the germline ends. The germline V gene gives CDR1 as LGHNA and CDR2 as YNFKEQ. Libraries were made using the immunoSEQ multiplex PCR assay. The multiplex PCR relied on a mix of 60 forward primers for TCR Vbeta segments and 13 reverse primers for TCR Jbeta segments. Amplification of the CDR3 region of rearranged TCR beta genes was performed with a multiplex PCR assay on genomic DNA. Amplified TCR beta libraries were sequenced as 87-base-pair reads on the Illumina HiSeq System. Concerning the study's data processing: A later analysis tallied around 80 million unique TCR beta chains across the 660 or so repertoires, and approximately 11 million of those chains were shared by two or more donors. To remove PCR and sequencing errors, raw reads were error-corrected and collapsed into unique sequences using a nearest-neighbor algorithm that merged closely related sequences. V, D and J gene segments were assigned by aligning CDR3 sequences to IMGT reference sequences. For a sequence to be retained, a match of at least six nucleotides to both a V gene segment and a J gene segment was required. Rearrangements were classified as productive when the CDR3 lacked stop codons and remained in frame with V and J, and all other rearrangements were classified as non-productive. Following IMGT convention, CDR3 was defined as the stretch from the second conserved V-encoded cysteine to the conserved J-encoded phenylalanine. Sequences without an unambiguous match to a single V gene segment were excluded from the earlier analysis of a few hundred of the donors. An earlier analysis of 587 of the donors called V segments functional above 56.7% productive rearrangements and segregating when the between-donor standard deviation exceeded 5%. A statistical classification framework was built for diagnosing cytomegalovirus status from the catalog of TCR beta chain sequences. V and J gene assignment, in a later analysis, came from comparing TCR nucleotide sequences with IMGT/GENE-DB human TR gene sequences. In a later analysis, CDR3 sequences and most-parsimonious VDJ recombination scenarios were assigned using the TCRdist pipeline. In a later analysis, each TCR beta chain was defined by its CDR3 amino acid sequence together with its V-gene family, and reads lacking a unique V-gene family were excluded. In a later analysis, 450 to 600 highly shared, low-generation-probability nucleotide sequences were removed to address suspected cross-contamination and a sequencing artifact. In a later analysis, a clonal expansion index was calculated for each public chain from normalized within-repertoire ranks of inferred template counts. Generation probabilities in a later analysis came from a VDJ recombination model fitted to out-of-frame rearrangements, and those results were checked against IGoR. In a later analysis, hypergeometric tests were used to score TCR-TCR, TCR-HLA and TCR-CMV co-occurrence, with a repertoire-size bias correction applied to TCR pairs. To estimate false discovery rates, a later analysis permuted the HLA or CMV assignments 20 times. In a later analysis, co-occurring TCRs were grouped using DBSCAN, and TCRdist sequence similarity was added for clustering within HLA-allele-positive subsets. Co-occurrence clustering excluded repertoires with fewer than 30,000 or more than 120,000 public chains, plus five with anomalous nucleotide sharing. TCRdb retrieved this table from immuneACCESS and kept in-frame rearrangements only. Not all clones are present; in checked studies, unresolved V genes account for under half, and no reason is known for the remainder. That table is the source of V, J and clone size, and D and trimming were worked out from the DNA. The sample table shows about 50,000 clones, and roughly 73% are seen once. The top ten clones comprise less than 3% of the sample.

The clonotype was recovered from a woman aged 40 to 50 in good health and CMV-seropositive. The sequence joins TRBV4-2 to TRBJ1-1, with the D gene too uncertain to name. The material sequenced was PBMCs. The CDR3: CASSQDRSLEAFF. The bases read TGTGCCAGCAGCCAAGATAGGAGCTTGGAGGCTTTCTTT.